One sample yielded the 10 T cell receptor beta chains listed below, sequenced in a study of blood T cell repertoires in COVID-19. TCRdb's copy holds only in-frame clones and misses some; the assay was immunoSEQ multiplex PCR. The table has 150,000 to 200,000 clones, 75% to 90% seen once. The specimen sequenced was PBMCs or T cells enriched from blood (not recorded which). The source of these receptors is a woman in her sixties or seventies who had recovered from COVID-19.

J is TRBJ1-3 and V is TRBV6-5, with a weak D call TRBD1 (5 bases). CDR3 size: 13 residues. The germline V and J ends were trimmed by 5 bases and 8 bases, with 13 bases remaining between them. The germline V gene encodes CDR1 MNHEY and CDR2 SVGAGI. The CDR3, as DNA: TGTGCCAGCAGTCCCTCGCCGGGGGACACCATATATTTT. Amino acid sequence: CASSPSPGDTIYF.

The chain employs TRBV11-2 and TRBJ2-7, with D unresolved. The CDR3 contains 14 residues. Trimming took off 0 bases at V and 4 bases at J, with 10 bases between the two ends. Germline V lookup: CDR1 SGHAT, CDR2 FQNNGV. As DNA, the CDR3 is TGTGCCAGCAGCTTAGATGGATCGGGTTACGAGCAGTACTTC. Protein product: CASSLDGSGYEQYF.

Details on this clone: Other DNA sequences in the sample encode the same CDR3. V is TRBV10-3 and J is TRBJ1-5; D possibly corresponds to TRBD1 (5 bases). The CDR3 has 14 residues. V gave up 2 bases and J gave up 4 bases, with 9 bases separating them. Germline loops: CDR1 ENHRY, CDR2 SYGVKD. This CDR3 is CAISEGGGNQPQHF. The CDR3 DNA follows: TGTGCCATCAGTGAGGGCGGGGGGAATCAGCCCCAGCATTTT.

This chain joins TRBV5-4 and TRBJ2-2; D possibly corresponds to TRBD2 (6 bases). V lost 4 bases and J 5 bases, leaving 18 bases between the germline ends. The CDR3 loop spans 16 amino acids. CDR1 SGHNT and CDR2 YYREEE come from the germline V gene (reference sequence). CDR3 residues: CASSPSRERSTGELFF. CDR3 bases: TGTGCCAGCAGCCCAAGCCGGGAGCGCTCGACCGGGGAGCTGTTTTTT.

This rearrangement joins TRBV19 to TRBJ1-5, with TRBD1 matching over 8 bases. The V and J ends lost 4 bases and 2 bases, in that order; junction bases with no gene match: 4. Germline loops: CDR1 LNHDA, CDR2 SQIVND (reference sequence). The CDR3 totals 15 residues. CDR3 protein: CASSRGQVGNQPQHF. In DNA form, the CDR3 reads TGTGCCAGTAGTAGGGGACAGGTTGGCAATCAGCCCCAGCATTTT. Combining the CDR3 with reference TRBV19 and TRBJ1-5 gives the whole variable domain DGGITQSPKYLFRKEGQNVTLSCEQNLNHDAMYWYRQDPGQGLRLIYYSQIVNDFQKGDIAEGYSVSREKKESFPLTVTSAQKNPTAFYLCASSRGQVGNQPQHFGDGTRLSIL.

This clone was counted a few times. CDR3 in DNA: TGTGCTAGTGCCACAGGGGAAGGCACTGAAGCTTTCTTT. Translating it yields CASATGEGTEAFF. The rearrangement uses TRBV12-5 and TRBJ1-1; 7 nucleotides align to TRBD1. CDR3 size: 13 residues. Trimming removed 7 bases from V and 4 bases from J; junction bases left unmatched: 6. From germline, CDR1 is LGHNT and CDR2 FRNRAP.

This sequence joins TRBV6-1 and TRBJ1-6; D call uncertain. Trimming shortened V by 0 bases and J by 10 bases, and 16 bases separated the two germline ends. This CDR3 region has 16 residues. In germline, CDR1 is MNHNS, CDR2 SASEGT. CDR3 sequence: CASSEARRGRGSPLHF. The CDR3 bases are TGTGCCAGCAGTGAAGCGCGACGGGGAAGAGGCTCACCCCTCCACTTT.

The V gene is TRBV5-1, the J gene TRBJ1-2; D is possibly TRBD1 (5 bases). Germline loops: CDR1 SGHRS, CDR2 YFSETQ. CDR3 size: 15 residues. The ends were cut back, 0 bases at V and 0 bases at J, with 9 bases in the middle. The CDR3 spells CASSLAAGPNYGYTF. CDR3 nucleotides: TGCGCCAGCAGCTTGGCCGCGGGGCCTAACTATGGCTACACCTTC.

The chain combines TRBV21-1 with TRBJ1-3. TRBV21-1 is designated a pseudogene. The CDR3 is 17 amino acids. CDR3 in amino acids: CASRNSMVSRSGNTIYF. CDR3 in DNA: TGTGCCAGCAGGAATAGTATGGTCTCCCGCTCTGGAAACACCATATATTTT.

The V gene is TRBV7-8, the J gene TRBJ2-1; D ambiguous. Germline V lookup: CDR1 SGHVS, CDR2 FQNEAQ. There are 15 residues in the CDR3. V lost 1 base and J lost 0, with 7 bases in between. In nucleotides, the CDR3 is TGTGCCAGCAGCTTAGGGTGGAGCTCCTACAATGAGCAGTTCTTC. Amino acid sequence: CASSLGWSSYNEQFF.